The rows below give T cell receptor beta chains drawn from one sample of a study of cytomegalovirus exposure and HLA in healthy donors. Sequencing used immunoSEQ multiplex PCR; TCRdb keeps in-frame clones, though not all of them. The sample has over 150,000 clones, 65% to 80% seen once. Sequencing input: PBMCs. These TCRs come from a woman aged 50 to 60 in good health and CMV-seropositive. Each CDR3 is given with its conserved first and last residue. Each record gives: J gene, clone size, D gene, V gene, CDR3 protein, CDR3 DNA. D genes are given only for firm matches. Expanded clones get a size class; other rows say once, few or many, or leave the size out.

>TRBJ2-3|-|TRBD2|TRBV5-1
CASRAGGTDTQYF
TGCGCCAGCAGGGCGGGGGGAACAGATACGCAGTATTTT
>TRBJ2-2|-|-|TRBV11-2
CASSSTSSANTGELFF
TGTGCCAGCAGCTCTACTAGCAGCGCGAACACCGGGGAGCTGTTTTTT
>TRBJ1-1|-|TRBD1|TRBV19
CASSRRDSYEAFF
TGTGCCAGTAGCCGCCGGGACAGCTATGAAGCTTTCTTT
>TRBJ2-1|-|TRBD2|TRBV5-4
CASSPPSGRLRNEQFF
TGTGCCAGCAGCCCCCCTAGCGGGAGACTCCGAAATGAGCAGTTCTTC
>TRBJ1-2|-|-|TRBV7-2
CASSPEAGRSGYTF
TGTGCCAGCAGCCCCGAGGCAGGGCGGAGTGGCTACACCTTC
>TRBJ2-1|-|-|TRBV7-2
CASSSYPAGGEQFF
TGTGCCAGCAGCTCATACCCAGCCGGCGGTGAGCAGTTCTTC
>TRBJ1-2|-|TRBD1|TRBV7-2
CASSLEYTGTGAYGYTF
TGTGCCAGCAGCTTAGAATACACCGGGACAGGGGCCTATGGCTACACCTTC
>TRBJ1-2|-|TRBD1|TRBV10-3
CAISPRTGGGYTF
TGTGCCATCAGCCCCAGGACAGGGGGCGGCTACACCTTC
>TRBJ2-2|-|TRBD1|TRBV4-3
CASSQVPTGDVTGELFF
TGCGCCAGCAGCCAAGTCCCGACAGGGGACGTCACCGGGGAGCTGTTTTTT
>TRBJ1-3|-|-|TRBV7-6
CASSLGAGSSGNTIYF
TGTGCCAGCAGCTTAGGGGCAGGGTCGTCTGGAAACACCATATATTTT
>TRBJ2-5|-|TRBD1|TRBV4-3
CASSQDTGEETQYF
TGCGCCAGCAGCCAAGATACAGGGGAAGAGACCCAGTACTTC
>TRBJ2-2|-|-|TRBV7-2
CASSLSGTGELFF
TGTGCCAGCAGCTTATCAGGGACCGGGGAGCTGTTTTTT
>TRBJ2-2|-|TRBD2|TRBV12-5
CASGRTSGSTGELFF
TGTGCTAGTGGTCGGACTAGCGGGAGCACCGGGGAGCTGTTTTTT
>TRBJ1-2|-|TRBD1|TRBV5-4
CASSPGQGGYGYTF
TGTGCCAGCAGCCCCGGACAGGGGGGCTATGGCTACACCTTC
>TRBJ2-1|-|TRBD2|TRBV7-3
CASSNGLAGERPFF
TGTGCCAGCAGCAATGGACTAGCGGGAGAAAGGCCGTTCTTC
>TRBJ2-1|-|TRBD2|TRBV4-2
CASSPFTSGTYNEQFF
TGTGCCAGCAGCCCGTTTACTAGCGGGACCTACAATGAGCAGTTCTTC
>TRBJ2-7|few|TRBD2|TRBV11-3
CASSRSGGGQYEQYF
TGTGCCAGCAGTCGAAGCGGGGGCGGTCAATACGAGCAGTACTTC
>TRBJ1-5|-|-|TRBV2
CASSEFRGSNQPQHF
TGTGCCAGCAGTGAGTTTCGGGGTAGCAATCAGCCCCAGCATTTT
>TRBJ2-1|-|-|TRBV9
CASSAGTLGEQFF
TGTGCCAGCAGCGCGGGGACTCTCGGAGAGCAGTTCTTC
>TRBJ1-3|-|TRBD1|TRBV6-5
CASSRQGANTIYF
TGTGCCAGCAGCAGACAGGGGGCAAACACCATATATTTT
>TRBJ2-7|few|-|TRBV28
CASSPQIYEQYF
TGTGCCAGCAGCCCCCAAATCTACGAGCAGTACTTC
>TRBJ1-1|-|-|TRBV6-5
CASSPGLPNTEAFF
TGTGCCAGCAGTCCTGGACTGCCGAACACTGAAGCTTTCTTT
>TRBJ2-2|-|TRBD1|TRBV19
CASSEGQGTSGELFF
TGTGCCAGTAGCGAGGGACAGGGAACCTCCGGGGAGCTGTTTTTT
>TRBJ2-5|-|-|TRBV6-5
CASSSPLGDGETQYF
TGTGCCAGCAGTTCCCCCCTAGGGGATGGGGAGACCCAGTACTTC
>TRBJ1-1|-|-|TRBV28
CASSLETSVVSAFF
TGTGCCAGCAGTTTAGAAACTTCCGTGGTGTCTGCTTTCTTT
>TRBJ2-5|-|TRBD2|TRBV19
CASSATSGGRGGTQYF
TGTGCCAGTAGTGCGACTAGCGGGGGCCGCGGCGGGACCCAGTACTTC
>TRBJ2-1|-|-|TRBV5-1
CASRKEGYEQFF
TGCGCCAGCAGAAAGGAGGGGTATGAGCAGTTCTTC
>TRBJ2-7|-|TRBD1|TRBV9
CASQRGTGDYEQYF
TGTGCCTCCCAGAGGGGGACAGGGGACTACGAGCAGTACTTC
>TRBJ1-1|once|TRBD1|TRBV10-3
CAISEDRGNTEAFF
TGTGCCATCAGCGAAGACAGGGGGAACACTGAAGCTTTCTTT